The 10 T cell receptor beta chains presented below share a single source sample, sequenced in a study of T cell repertoires in cytomegalovirus infection. Antigens of these TCRs are unknown. Each CDR3 protein is one row after TCRdb ran MiXCR on the reads. This table holds roughly 990,000 distinct CDR3 sequences, around 29% found once. The input for sequencing was cultured CD8+ T cells from PBMCs, taken from culture after CMV antigen stimulation. The receptors stem from a human donor in good health (CMV status not recorded). Some clones in this sample may be carry-over from other donors' samples.

J is TRBJ1-1 and V is TRBV12-3 or TRBV12-4, with 9 bases matching TRBD1. The length of the CDR3 is 14 residues. Unmatched junction bases numbered 6, after V lost 3 bases and J lost 7 bases. The DNA of the CDR3 is TGTGCCAGCAGTTTTTCCGGGACAGGGAGTGAAGCTTTCTTT. Its protein product is CASSFSGTGSEAFF.

The rearrangement joins TRBV6-5 to TRBJ2-3, with D perhaps matching TRBD1 or TRBD2 (5 bases each). The CDR3 loop spans 15 amino acids. Trimming removed 2 bases at V and 3 bases at J, with 12 bases between. Germline V CDR1 and CDR2: MNHEY, SVGAGI. Written as DNA, the CDR3 is TGTGCCAGCAGTTACGCTAGTGAGGGGACAGATACGCAGTATTTT. Its translation is CASSYASEGTDTQYF.

The chain has TRBV15 and TRBJ1-3; D gene ambiguous. Germline-derived CDR1 and CDR2 are LNHNV and YYDKDF (reference sequence). This CDR3 contains 13 residues. The V end was cut by 8 bases, the J end by 0 bases, with 8 bases between. The CDR3 bases are TGTGCCACCGCGGCAGTCTCTGGAAACACCATATATTTT. Translation gives CATAAVSGNTIYF.

The chain is built from TRBV4-1 and TRBJ2-7, with D unresolved. The ends were cut back, 0 bases at V and 5 bases at J, with 14 bases in the middle. Germline assignment: CDR1 MGHRA and CDR2 YSYEKL. The CDR3 extends over 15 amino acids. The CDR3 sequence is CASSQEKTFFDEQYF. Written as DNA, the CDR3 is TGCGCCAGCAGCCAAGAAAAGACCTTCTTTGACGAGCAGTACTTC.

The chain joins TRBV4-1 to TRBJ2-1, with a weak D call TRBD2 (6 bases). V was clipped by 0 bases and J by 8 bases, with 11 bases between them. There are 14 residues in the CDR3. Germline loops: CDR1 MGHRA, CDR2 YSYEKL. The CDR3 sequence is CASSQEGGMDEQFF. DNA of the CDR3: TGCGCCAGCAGCCAAGAAGGAGGGATGGATGAGCAGTTCTTC.

The chain joins TRBV25-1 to TRBJ2-5, with 8 bases lining up with TRBD1. The V segment lost 8 bases and the J segment 3 bases; nucleotides outside the gene matches: 11. The CDR3 loop spans 15 amino acids. Germline values: CDR1 MGHDK, CDR2 SYGVNS. The CDR3 region has the DNA TGTGCCAGCCAAGCCAGGGACAGGTGGGAAGAGACCCAGTACTTC. Its translation: CASQARDRWEETQYF.

In the case of this clonotype: A much larger clone is a single base away; this may be a read error. V is TRBV7-6 and J is TRBJ1-3; maybe TRBD1 (5 bases). CDR1 SGHVS and CDR2 FNYEAQ come from the germline V gene. V was shortened by 8 bases and J by 1 base, with 18 bases between the two germline ends. The CDR3 contains 16 residues. The CDR3 region has the DNA TGTGCCAGCCGATCGAGTGGGGGTCAATCTGGAAACACCATATATTTT. Translated: CASRSSGGQSGNTIYF.

The rearrangement links TRBV19 to TRBJ2-3; D is possibly TRBD1 (5 bases). Per the germline V gene, CDR1 is LNHDA and CDR2 is SQIVND (reference sequence). The CDR3 covers 14 residues. Trimming removed 1 base from V and 1 base from J, with 6 bases in between. CDR3 protein: CASSIGGCTDTQYF. The CDR3 DNA reads TGTGCCAGTAGTATAGGGGGCTGCACAGATACGCAGTATTTT. Full variable domain (remainder filled in from reference TRBV19 and TRBJ2-3): DGGITQSPKYLFRKEGQNVTLSCEQNLNHDAMYWYRQDPGQGLRLIYYSQIVNDFQKGDIAEGYSVSREKKESFPLTVTSAQKNPTAFYLCASSIGGCTDTQYFGPGTRLTVL.

This chain joins TRBV12-3 or TRBV12-4 and TRBJ1-4; TRBD1 agrees at 9 bases. The V segment lost 7 bases and the J segment 8 bases; nucleotides outside the gene matches: 8. CDR3 length equals 14 residues. CDR3 bases: TGTGCCAGCACCTTGAGACAGGGGGGAGAAAAACTGTTTTTT. Translating gives CASTLRQGGEKLFF.

For the CDR3, the DNA is TGTGCCAGCAGTCAAAGTTGGGCAGGGCAGGACACCGGGGAGCTGTTTTTT. This encodes CASSQSWAGQDTGELFF. V gene TRBV6-6 combines with J gene TRBJ2-2, with a weak D call TRBD1 (5 bases). CDR1 and CDR2 from the germline V gene are MNHNY and SVGAGI (reference sequence). The CDR3 is 17 amino acids. The germline V and J ends were trimmed by 5 bases and 3 bases, with 19 bases remaining between them.